Listed below are T cell receptor beta chains from one sample, sequenced in a study of OX40 agonist ivuxolimab in advanced cancers. Method: immunoSEQ multiplex PCR; TCRdb's copy keeps in-frame clones and lacks some. The data hold about 86,000 clones, with 91% observed a single time. Source: CD4+ or CD8+ T cells sorted from blood, taken in a trial of the OX40 agonist ivuxolimab. The receptors come from an adult with an advanced solid tumor such as melanoma, head and neck, liver or kidney cancer. The CDR3 runs from the conserved cysteine through the conserved F or W. The D gene is left open where the match is weak. Size is omitted from some rows. Given values are once, few, many or a class for expanded clones.

j_gene | d_gene | abundance | v_gene | CDR3aa | CDR3nt
TRBJ2-7 | TRBD2 | . | TRBV5-8 | CASSRASGRAYEQYF | TGTGCCAGCAGTCGCGCTAGCGGGAGGGCCTACGAGCAGTACTTC
TRBJ2-2 | . | once | TRBV10-3 | CAILRAYTGELFF | TGTGCCATCCTTCGCGCTTACACCGGGGAGCTGTTTTTT
TRBJ2-5 | TRBD1 | . | TRBV13 | CASSLEGTGEGETQYF | TGTGCCAGCAGCTTAGAAGGGACAGGGGAAGGTGAGACCCAGTACTTC
TRBJ2-7 | . | . | TRBV27 | CASSSSYEQYF | TGTGCCAGCAGTTCTTCCTACGAGCAGTACTTC
TRBJ2-3 | TRBD2 | once | TRBV7-8 | CASSQLASGTDTQYF | TGTGCCAGCAGCCAACTAGCGTCTGGCACAGATACGCAGTATTTT
TRBJ2-7 | . | . | TRBV7-9 | CASSLVPYEQYF | TGTGCCAGCAGCCTAGTTCCCTACGAGCAGTACTTC
TRBJ1-1 | . | few | TRBV28 | CASSPPERVNTEAFF | TGTGCCAGCAGTCCGCCTGAGCGGGTGAACACTGAAGCTTTCTTT
TRBJ1-1 | TRBD1 | . | TRBV19 | CASNPTGRDTEAFF | TGTGCCAGTAACCCGACAGGGAGGGACACTGAAGCTTTCTTT
TRBJ2-6 | . | . | TRBV28 | CASSIGGAAGANVLTF | TGTGCCAGCAGTATCGGGGGCGCTGCTGGGGCCAACGTCCTGACTTTC
TRBJ1-6 | TRBD1 | . | TRBV5-1 | CASSWTGGSGSPLHF | TGCGCCAGCAGCTGGACAGGGGGGTCAGGCTCACCCCTCCACTTT
TRBJ2-5 | . | once | TRBV11-2 | CASSRQPGPQETQYF | TGTGCCAGCAGTCGTCAACCCGGGCCCCAAGAGACCCAGTACTTC
TRBJ2-4 | . | . | TRBV19 | CASSIQDTQNIQYF | TGTGCCAGTAGTATCCAGGACACCCAAAACATTCAGTACTTC
TRBJ2-1 | . | . | TRBV4-1 | CASSQTTPLSPPYNEQFF | TGCGCCAGCAGCCAAACCACGCCGCTCTCCCCGCCCTACAATGAGCAGTTCTTC
TRBJ2-1 | TRBD2 | . | TRBV7-3 | CASSLAGGYNEQFF | TGTGCCAGCAGCTTAGCGGGAGGGTACAATGAGCAGTTCTTC
TRBJ1-5 | . | few | TRBV7-9 | CASSKSGENQPQHF | TGTGCCAGCAGCAAGTCTGGGGAAAATCAGCCCCAGCATTTT
TRBJ1-1 | . | . | TRBV30 | CAWGTGSGEAFF | TGTGCCTGGGGTACAGGTAGCGGGGAAGCTTTCTTT
TRBJ1-1 | . | . | TRBV5-4 | CASRRQTTEAFF | TGTGCCAGCAGGAGACAGACTACTGAAGCTTTCTTT
TRBJ2-3 | . | . | TRBV6-5 | CASSYVGADTQYF | TGTGCCAGCAGTTACGTGGGGGCAGATACGCAGTATTTT